The rows below give T cell receptor beta chains drawn from one sample of a study of OX40 agonist ivuxolimab in advanced cancers. This table comes from immunoSEQ multiplex PCR, and its TCRdb copy is limited to in-frame clones, with some not included. The table shows tens of thousands of clones, with 85% occurring only once. Sequencing used CD4+ or CD8+ T cells sorted from blood, obtained in a trial of the OX40 agonist ivuxolimab. The receptors stem from an adult with an advanced solid tumor such as melanoma, head and neck, liver or kidney cancer. Each CDR3 is given without its conserved first and last residue.

V gene,J gene,CDR3 protein
TRBV21-1,TRBJ2-4,ASSKEGGRLVPVIAKNIQY
TRBV20-1,TRBJ1-6,SASLGATLH
TRBV6-1,TRBJ1-4,ASRGGGNEKLF
TRBV19,TRBJ1-1,ASKSYGTGNTEAF
TRBV7-8,TRBJ2-3,ASSKGQGTDTQY
TRBV7-6,TRBJ2-3,ASSQDWLASDTQY
TRBV19,TRBJ2-3,ASSMSRAGDTDTQY
TRBV7-3,TRBJ2-3,ASSQGPINTQY
TRBV4-1,TRBJ2-1,ASSQGLGFDEQF
TRBV21-1,TRBJ1-5,ASRQTGGGNQPQH
TRBV2,TRBJ1-6,ASSEGGGWNSPLH
TRBV5-1,TRBJ2-3,ASRTSLSTDTQY
TRBV30,TRBJ2-1,AWRADRGLHNEQF
TRBV5-1,TRBJ2-2,ASSHTTGAGELF
TRBV5-8,TRBJ2-5,ASSLQETQY
TRBV7-2,TRBJ2-3,ASSSKWVGTDTQY
TRBV6-1,TRBJ1-4,ASSPRQGEKLF
TRBV7-9,TRBJ1-6,ASSGGASSYNSPLH
TRBV19,TRBJ1-1,ASSILYHTGMNTEAF
TRBV5-4,TRBJ1-1,ATGWGNTEAF
TRBV5-4,TRBJ2-3,ASSFHGVDTQY
TRBV5-5,TRBJ1-1,ASIKMTMKNTEAF
TRBV5-6,TRBJ1-2,ASSPGTGGYGYT
TRBV11-2,TRBJ2-3,ASSFDRENTQY
TRBV9,TRBJ1-1,ASSPRPDSLNTEAF
TRBV7-8,TRBJ2-5,ASSLGGLAGSQETQY
TRBV15,TRBJ1-2,ATSTNMGQGASGYT
TRBV11-3,TRBJ2-1,ASSLRQSGSYNEQF
TRBV5-4,TRBJ2-4,ASSLDTSGTPY
TRBV19,TRBJ1-1,ASSIEGRRNTEAF
TRBV4-2,TRBJ1-6,ASSLDRNSPLH
TRBV7-8,TRBJ2-1,ASSIFSGISYNEQF
TRBV10-3,TRBJ1-1,AIRPSRDEEAF
TRBV2,TRBJ1-5,ASSSGGGNQPQH
TRBV5-6,TRBJ1-1,ASSPGTGEREAF
TRBV9,TRBJ2-2,ASSVGGTGAGELF
TRBV7-9,TRBJ2-1,ASVASTYNEQF